This paragraph covers one T cell receptor (beta chain) sequence. These data belong to a study of T cells after posttransplantation cyclophosphamide. A marrow graft followed busulfan-fludarabine conditioning, with cyclophosphamide on days +3 and +4. Profiling relied on immunoSEQ multiplex PCR, and the TCRdb table lists in-frame clones only, not all of them. The data show approximately 40,000 clones, approximately 78% seen once. CDR1 and CDR2 (germline): LNHNV, YYDKDF (reference sequence). V shed 3 bases, J shed 6 bases, and the junction held 8 bases outside the gene matches. The CDR3 runs 15 residues. This chain connects TRBV15 to TRBJ2-7; 10 nucleotides match TRBD1. The receptor was derived from a female patient aged 40 to 55 who received an allogeneic stem cell transplant from a related donor, was CMV-positive, and had no GVHD. Some T cells could come from the graft donor. The specimen was CD4+ T cells sorted from blood, collected approximately 2,000 days after a stem cell transplant with posttransplant cyclophosphamide. The DNA for the CDR3 is TGTGCCACCAGCAGGATGGGCGGGACAGGGGTCGAGCAGTACTTC. Its translation is CATSRMGGTGVEQYF.